This T cell receptor beta chain derives from a study of T cells in Graves' hyperthyroidism and ophthalmopathy. This clonotype was counted at least ten times. Its antigen is undetermined. Amplified TCR beta CDR3 regions came from RNA transcripts. First-round RT-PCR of the TCR CDR3 relied on the HTBI primer set. From the multiplex PCR reads, TCRdb called clonotypes with MiXCR, one entry per CDR3 protein. The profile covers a few hundred thousand distinct CDR3 sequences, with 14% to 15% appearing a single time and about 31% taken by the ten largest. Uncontrolled infection, other autoimmune disease, pregnancy or lactation barred patients from enrollment. For the diagnoses, clinical symptoms, serum thyroxine and TRAb, thyroid ultrasound and orbital computed tomography were used. Germline CDR1 reads DFQATT; CDR2 reads SNEGSKA (reference sequence). Between the trimmed V and J ends, which lost 5 bases and 3 bases, there was a span of 8 bases. The CDR3 is 12 amino acids.

Overall study results and limits: Median prediction lead before ophthalmopathy onset was 5 to 7.5 months with the model. Most expanded thyroid clonotypes above 0.001 recurred in blood.

This chain joins TRBV20-1 and TRBJ2-1, with D possibly TRBD1 on 5 matching bases. What was sequenced was blood. This sequence was found in a woman aged 30 to 39 with Graves' hyperthyroidism. The CDR3 nucleotides are TGCAGTGCTGGACAATACTACAATGAGCAGTTCTTC. Translated: CSAGQYYNEQFF.